These T cell receptor beta chains were read from a single sample in a study of response to subunit inactivated influenza vaccine. Each CDR3 protein is one row after TCRdb ran MiXCR on the RT-PCR reads. Among about 520,000 distinct CDR3 sequences, 25% were seen once, and the ten largest hold approximately 2%. Here the sequenced sample was CD4+ T cells sorted from PBMCs, taken more than 4 days after vaccination. The receptors shown here come from a middle-aged man who received an inactivated influenza vaccine. The CDR3 runs from the conserved cysteine through the conserved F or W. The order of the fields is J gene, D gene, clone size, V gene, CDR3 protein, CDR3 DNA. A D gene is named only where the DNA matches it firmly. Some rows have no size entry. The others give once, few or many, or a class for an expanded clone.

J gene: TRBJ2-3; D gene: TRBD2; clone size: NA; V gene: TRBV11-2; CDR3 protein: CASSPRSGGAASADTQYF; CDR3 DNA: TGTGCCAGCAGCCCCCGTTCGGGGGGGGCGGCATCAGCAGATACGCAGTATTTT
J gene: TRBJ2-5; D gene: NA; clone size: NA; V gene: TRBV4-1; CDR3 protein: CASSQESSAVQETQYF; CDR3 DNA: TGCGCCAGCAGCCAAGAATCGTCGGCAGTACAAGAGACCCAGTACTTC
J gene: TRBJ2-7; D gene: TRBD1; clone size: NA; V gene: TRBV11-1; CDR3 protein: CASSFGRGPNYEQYF; CDR3 DNA: TGTGCCAGCAGCTTTGGCAGGGGGCCGAACTACGAGCAGTACTTC
J gene: TRBJ2-7; D gene: NA; clone size: few; V gene: TRBV7-2; CDR3 protein: CASSLAPDSYEQYF; CDR3 DNA: TGTGCCAGCAGCTTAGCCCCGGATTCCTACGAGCAGTACTTC
J gene: TRBJ2-1; D gene: TRBD2; clone size: many; V gene: TRBV29-1; CDR3 protein: CSVERPASGGTYNEQFF; CDR3 DNA: TGCAGCGTTGAACGACCGGCTAGCGGGGGAACCTACAATGAGCAGTTCTTC
J gene: TRBJ2-1; D gene: TRBD2; clone size: NA; V gene: TRBV20-1; CDR3 protein: CSALELAGSYNEQFF; CDR3 DNA: TGCAGTGCTCTTGAACTAGCGGGTTCCTACAATGAGCAGTTCTTC
J gene: TRBJ2-2; D gene: NA; clone size: NA; V gene: TRBV6-6; CDR3 protein: CATSPGLTGELFF; CDR3 DNA: TGTGCCACCTCTCCGGGGTTAACCGGGGAGCTGTTTTTT
J gene: TRBJ2-3; D gene: NA; clone size: few; V gene: TRBV11-1; CDR3 protein: CASSLGGALGKSTDTQYF; CDR3 DNA: TGTGCCAGCAGCTTAGGAGGCGCTCTAGGGAAGAGCACAGATACGCAGTATTTT
J gene: TRBJ2-5; D gene: NA; clone size: NA; V gene: TRBV7-9; CDR3 protein: CASSAVSGFGETQYF; CDR3 DNA: TGTGCCAGCAGCGCAGTTAGCGGTTTTGGAGAGACCCAGTACTTC
J gene: TRBJ2-1; D gene: NA; clone size: NA; V gene: TRBV5-1; CDR3 protein: CASRPFEGPSYNEQFF; CDR3 DNA: TGCGCCAGCAGACCCTTTGAGGGACCTTCCTACAATGAGCAGTTCTTC
J gene: TRBJ1-2; D gene: NA; clone size: NA; V gene: TRBV28; CDR3 protein: CASSQINYGYTF; CDR3 DNA: TGTGCCAGCAGCCAGATAAACTATGGCTACACCTTC
J gene: TRBJ2-5; D gene: NA; clone size: NA; V gene: TRBV20-1; CDR3 protein: CSARGPPTKTQYF; CDR3 DNA: TGCAGTGCTAGAGGCCCTCCGACGAAGACCCAGTACTTC
J gene: TRBJ1-6; D gene: NA; clone size: NA; V gene: TRBV20-1; CDR3 protein: CSAKWGRRIGSPLHF; CDR3 DNA: TGCAGTGCAAAGTGGGGGCGAAGGATCGGTTCACCCCTCCACTTT
J gene: TRBJ2-5; D gene: NA; clone size: NA; V gene: TRBV5-1; CDR3 protein: CASSQHPAQETQYF; CDR3 DNA: TGCGCCAGCAGCCAACATCCAGCCCAAGAGACCCAGTACTTC
J gene: TRBJ2-2; D gene: TRBD2; clone size: NA; V gene: TRBV6-2/TRBV6-3; CDR3 protein: CASSYSGLAGVTGELFF; CDR3 DNA: TGTGCCAGCAGTTACTCTGGACTAGCGGGGGTCACCGGGGAGCTGTTTTTT
J gene: TRBJ1-1; D gene: TRBD1; clone size: few; V gene: TRBV7-2; CDR3 protein: CASSLGDRGQTGAFF; CDR3 DNA: TGTGCCAGCAGCTTAGGGGACAGGGGGCAAACTGGAGCTTTCTTT
J gene: TRBJ1-5; D gene: NA; clone size: few; V gene: TRBV18; CDR3 protein: CASSPAGSQPQHF; CDR3 DNA: TGTGCCAGCTCACCGGCAGGCTCTCAGCCCCAGCATTTT
J gene: TRBJ1-5; D gene: NA; clone size: NA; V gene: TRBV4-3; CDR3 protein: CASSQERNQPQHF; CDR3 DNA: TGCGCCAGCAGCCAAGAGCGGAATCAGCCCCAGCATTTT
J gene: TRBJ2-3; D gene: NA; clone size: few; V gene: TRBV28; CDR3 protein: CASSSASVNGADTQYF; CDR3 DNA: TGTGCCAGCAGTTCAGCTAGCGTTAATGGGGCAGATACGCAGTATTTT
J gene: TRBJ2-1; D gene: TRBD2; clone size: NA; V gene: TRBV11-3; CDR3 protein: CASSPSRGGGRANEQFF; CDR3 DNA: TGTGCCAGCAGTCCGTCTCGGGGAGGCGGGAGGGCTAATGAGCAGTTCTTC
J gene: TRBJ2-7; D gene: TRBD1; clone size: many; V gene: TRBV12-3/TRBV12-4; CDR3 protein: CASTRTGEYEQYF; CDR3 DNA: TGTGCCAGCACCCGGACAGGGGAATACGAGCAGTACTTC
J gene: TRBJ1-4; D gene: TRBD1; clone size: NA; V gene: TRBV5-5; CDR3 protein: CASSLQGSEKLFF; CDR3 DNA: TGTGCCAGCAGCTTACAGGGGAGTGAAAAACTGTTTTTT
J gene: TRBJ2-7; D gene: NA; clone size: NA; V gene: TRBV7-9; CDR3 protein: CASSSQGSHEQYF; CDR3 DNA: TGTGCCAGCAGCTCCCAGGGAAGCCACGAGCAGTACTTC
J gene: TRBJ2-7; D gene: NA; clone size: few; V gene: TRBV5-1; CDR3 protein: CASSTGSGDEQYF; CDR3 DNA: TGCGCCAGCAGCACCGGGTCGGGGGACGAGCAGTACTTC
J gene: TRBJ2-1; D gene: NA; clone size: NA; V gene: TRBV11-2; CDR3 protein: CASSSGELVIAAPYF; CDR3 DNA: TGTGCCAGCAGCTCTGGGGAATTAGTAATAGCGGCCCCTTATTTC
J gene: TRBJ2-6; D gene: TRBD1; clone size: NA; V gene: TRBV10-3; CDR3 protein: CAAQGDRGLKGANVLTF; CDR3 DNA: TGTGCCGCCCAAGGGGACAGGGGCCTCAAAGGGGCCAACGTCCTGACTTTC
J gene: TRBJ2-1; D gene: TRBD2; clone size: NA; V gene: TRBV12-3/TRBV12-4; CDR3 protein: CASSINSGGFHEQFF; CDR3 DNA: TGTGCCAGCAGTATAAATAGCGGGGGGTTCCATGAGCAGTTCTTC
J gene: TRBJ2-7; D gene: NA; clone size: many; V gene: TRBV12-3/TRBV12-4; CDR3 protein: CASSLEASYEQYF; CDR3 DNA: TGTGCCAGCAGTTTAGAGGCCTCCTACGAGCAGTACTTC
J gene: TRBJ2-7; D gene: NA; clone size: NA; V gene: TRBV18; CDR3 protein: CASSLTDPGGFYEQYF; CDR3 DNA: TGTGCCAGCTCACTAACCGACCCAGGGGGGTTCTACGAGCAGTACTTC
J gene: TRBJ2-7; D gene: TRBD1; clone size: few; V gene: TRBV20-1; CDR3 protein: CSARGQENSYEQYF; CDR3 DNA: TGCAGTGCTAGGGGACAGGAAAATTCCTACGAGCAGTACTTC
J gene: TRBJ2-5; D gene: TRBD2; clone size: few; V gene: TRBV29-1; CDR3 protein: CSVESVRGYETQYF; CDR3 DNA: TGCAGCGTTGAGTCTGTGCGGGGGTATGAGACCCAGTACTTC
J gene: TRBJ2-7; D gene: NA; clone size: many; V gene: TRBV12-3/TRBV12-4; CDR3 protein: CASSLWESSYEQYF; CDR3 DNA: TGTGCCAGCAGTTTGTGGGAGAGCTCCTACGAGCAGTACTTC
J gene: TRBJ1-3; D gene: NA; clone size: few; V gene: TRBV10-3; CDR3 protein: CAISESGRLSGNTIYF; CDR3 DNA: TGTGCCATCAGTGAGTCGGGACGCCTCTCTGGAAACACCATATATTTT
J gene: TRBJ2-4; D gene: NA; clone size: NA; V gene: TRBV15; CDR3 protein: CATSGRLWGARYIQYF; CDR3 DNA: TGTGCCACCAGCGGACGACTTTGGGGGGCGAGATACATTCAGTACTTC
J gene: TRBJ2-5; D gene: NA; clone size: few; V gene: TRBV29-1; CDR3 protein: CSAYGTAETQYF; CDR3 DNA: TGCAGCGCCTATGGAACGGCAGAGACCCAGTACTTC
J gene: TRBJ1-1; D gene: NA; clone size: NA; V gene: TRBV6-2/TRBV6-3; CDR3 protein: CASSEDRLNTEAFF; CDR3 DNA: TGTGCCAGCAGTGAGGACAGATTGAACACTGAAGCTTTCTTT
J gene: TRBJ1-1; D gene: NA; clone size: few; V gene: TRBV25-1; CDR3 protein: CASSEWRWEGNTEAFF; CDR3 DNA: TGTGCCAGCAGTGAATGGCGGTGGGAGGGGAACACTGAAGCTTTCTTT
J gene: TRBJ1-4; D gene: TRBD1; clone size: NA; V gene: TRBV7-2; CDR3 protein: CASSPAGTGLPNEKLFF; CDR3 DNA: TGTGCCAGCAGCCCGGCCGGGACAGGACTCCCTAATGAAAAACTGTTTTTT
J gene: TRBJ1-6; D gene: TRBD1; clone size: few; V gene: TRBV20-1; CDR3 protein: CSARGTGIGNSPLHF; CDR3 DNA: TGCAGTGCTAGGGGGACAGGGATCGGAAATTCACCCCTCCACTTT
J gene: TRBJ2-2; D gene: NA; clone size: NA; V gene: TRBV18; CDR3 protein: CASSPKDRTNTGELFF; CDR3 DNA: TGTGCCAGCTCACCTAAGGACAGAACGAACACCGGGGAGCTGTTTTTT
J gene: TRBJ2-3; D gene: TRBD2; clone size: NA; V gene: TRBV5-1; CDR3 protein: CASSLAPLLAGGGDTQYF; CDR3 DNA: TGCGCCAGCAGCTTGGCCCCGCTACTAGCGGGGGGAGGGGATACGCAGTATTTT
J gene: TRBJ2-7; D gene: TRBD2; clone size: NA; V gene: TRBV7-2; CDR3 protein: CASSLGLAEPYEQYF; CDR3 DNA: TGTGCCAGCAGCTTAGGACTAGCGGAACCCTACGAGCAGTACTTC
J gene: TRBJ2-2; D gene: TRBD2; clone size: few; V gene: TRBV7-2; CDR3 protein: CAIPGLANTGELFF; CDR3 DNA: TGTGCCATCCCGGGACTAGCGAACACCGGGGAGCTGTTTTTT
J gene: TRBJ2-2; D gene: TRBD2; clone size: NA; V gene: TRBV7-3; CDR3 protein: CASSPRTSGRAGGTGELFF; CDR3 DNA: TGTGCCAGCAGCCCCAGGACTAGCGGGAGGGCCGGCGGCACCGGGGAGCTGTTTTTT
J gene: TRBJ2-7; D gene: NA; clone size: NA; V gene: TRBV4-3; CDR3 protein: CASSQDHSLYEQYF; CDR3 DNA: TGCGCCAGCAGCCAAGACCACAGCTTGTACGAGCAGTACTTC
J gene: TRBJ2-3; D gene: NA; clone size: NA; V gene: TRBV20-1; CDR3 protein: CSARRGGAEQYF; CDR3 DNA: TGCAGTGCTAGGAGGGGGGGGGCCGAACAGTATTTT